These 20 T cell receptor beta chains came from one sample sequenced in a study of cytomegalovirus exposure and HLA in healthy donors. The PCR made use of 60 Vbeta and 13 Jbeta primers. Assay used: immunoSEQ multiplex PCR; TCRdb lists only in-frame clones, some missing. The table has 150,000 to 180,000 clones, 80% seen once. Source material: PBMCs. The receptors were gathered from a man aged 25-40 years in good health and CMV-seropositive.

In regard to this clone: Other nucleotide sequences from this sample produce the same CDR3. The chain carries TRBV27 and TRBJ1-1, with D uncertain. The CDR3 consists of 14 residues. V lost 0 bases to trimming and J lost 1 base, with 6 bases between them. Germline V gives CDR1 MNHEY, CDR2 SMNVEV (reference sequence). CDR3 sequence reads: CASSLSSGNTEAFF. The CDR3 DNA follows: TGTGCCAGCAGTTTATCTTCAGGGAACACTGAAGCTTTCTTT.

This rearrangement joins TRBV2 to TRBJ1-2, with a weak D call TRBD1 (6 bases). Trimming removed 9 bases at V and 2 bases at J, with 13 bases between. CDR1 SNHLY and CDR2 FYNNEI come from the germline V gene. This CDR3 is built from 13 residues. This CDR3 is CASRQETNYGYTF. CDR3 nucleotides: TGTGCCAGTCGACAGGAGACCAACTATGGCTACACCTTC.

The chain recombines TRBV5-6 with TRBJ2-7; D possibly corresponds to TRBD2 (5 bases). Germline V gene lookup returns CDR1 SGHDT and CDR2 YYEEEE. The CDR3 runs 16 residues. Trimming took off 4 bases at V and 3 bases at J, with 20 bases between the two ends. The CDR3 region is CASSVRGVLVGYEQYF. CDR3 DNA sequence: TGTGCCAGCAGCGTCCGGGGAGTTCTCGTCGGCTACGAGCAGTACTTC.

The V call is TRBV7-2, the J call TRBJ2-1; 8 nucleotides agree with TRBD1. V trimming: 2 bases; J trimming: 7 bases; junction bases outside the gene matches: 16. This CDR3 has 18 amino acids. Per germline, CDR1 SGHTA and CDR2 FQGNSA. CDR3 in amino acids: CASSLSTLDRAYRNEQFF. As DNA, the CDR3 is TGTGCCAGCAGCTTATCGACATTGGACAGGGCATATAGGAATGAGCAGTTCTTC.

The V and J genes are TRBV28 and TRBJ2-7, with 10 bases identical to TRBD1. The CDR3 is made up of 15 amino acids. The ends lost 4 bases at V and 3 bases at J; junction bases unmatched: 6. CDR1 is MDHEN, CDR2 SYDVKM, per germline. This CDR3 reads CASSYPRTGGYEQYF. DNA for the CDR3: TGTGCCAGCAGTTATCCGAGGACAGGGGGCTACGAGCAGTACTTC.

This clone was detected a few times. This chain links TRBV6-5 with TRBJ2-1, with TRBD2 matching over 11 bases. With V trimmed by 10 bases and J by 8 bases, 10 bases remained unmatched. CDR3 length: 14 amino acids. The germline V gene has CDR1 MNHEY and CDR2 SVGAGI. Here the CDR3 DNA reads TGTGCCACCCAACTAGCGGGAGAATGGGATGAGCAGTTCTTC. This translates into CATQLAGEWDEQFF.

The chain is built from TRBV7-9 and TRBJ2-7, with D perhaps TRBD2 (5 bases). The CDR3 runs to 13 residues. Germline V gives CDR1 SEHNR, CDR2 FQNEAQ (reference sequence). With 1 base removed from V and 6 bases from J, the gap between germline ends came to 10 bases. CDR3 DNA: TGTGCCAGCAGCTTAGGAGGAGGAGGCGAGCAGTACTTC. Amino acids: CASSLGGGGEQYF.

V and J are TRBV7-9 and TRBJ2-3; the D is unclear. V lost 2 bases to trimming and J lost 0 bases, with 9 bases between them. Germline CDR1 is SEHNR and CDR2 is FQNEAQ (reference sequence). This CDR3 is 15 amino acids long. Here the CDR3 DNA reads TGTGCCAGCAGCTTAATCGGGTTGAGCACAGATACGCAGTATTTT. Its protein product is CASSLIGLSTDTQYF.

This chain joins TRBV28 and TRBJ1-1; TRBD1 might be the D (5 bases). V was pared by 5 bases and J by 7 bases, with 11 bases between. The germline CDR1 and CDR2 sequences are MDHEN and SYDVKM. This CDR3 is built from 12 residues. In nucleotides, the CDR3 is TGTGCCAGCAGTACCGGGGGGGGTGAAGCTTTCTTT. This gives the protein CASSTGGGEAFF.

The chain is built from TRBV5-1 and TRBJ2-5, with TRBD1 identical over 7 bases. Looked up from germline, CDR1 is SGHRS and CDR2 is YFSETQ. J lost 5 bases, V lost 1 base, and 8 bases had no gene match. This CDR3 spans 15 amino acids. CDR3 loop: CASSLMGQTGETQYF. The CDR3, as DNA: TGCGCCAGCAGCTTGATGGGACAGACGGGGGAGACCCAGTACTTC.

The genes are TRBV15 and TRBJ1-5; D perhaps matches TRBD1 (5 bases). The CDR3 is made up of 15 amino acids. V lost 0 bases and J 7 bases, leaving 13 bases between the germline ends. Per the germline V gene, CDR1 is LNHNV and CDR2 is YYDKDF (reference sequence). The CDR3 DNA follows: TGTGCCACCAGCAGAGACAGGGTTCAGGGACAGCCCCAGCATTTT. This translates into CATSRDRVQGQPQHF.

This clone has only a few counts. The chain couples TRBV19 to TRBJ2-7, with TRBD2 matching 12 bases. The germline V gene has CDR1 LNHDA and CDR2 SQIVND (reference sequence). The ends lost 1 base at V and 1 base at J; junction bases unmatched: 8. The CDR3 consists of 18 residues. This chain's CDR3 is CASSIAAPLAGGSYEQYF. CDR3 nucleotides: TGTGCCAGTAGTATAGCCGCTCCACTAGCGGGAGGATCCTACGAGCAGTACTTC. Full variable domain (missing parts from reference TRBV19 and TRBJ2-7): DGGITQSPKYLFRKEGQNVTLSCEQNLNHDAMYWYRQDPGQGLRLIYYSQIVNDFQKGDIAEGYSVSREKKESFPLTVTSAQKNPTAFYLCASSIAAPLAGGSYEQYFGPGTRLTVT.

The chain carries TRBV9 and TRBJ2-5, with 8 bases identical to TRBD1. J lost 2 bases, V lost 0 bases, and 0 bases had no gene match. The CDR3 sequence is 14 residues long. CDR1 is SGDLS and CDR2 is YYNGEE in the germline V gene. CDR3 in DNA: TGTGCCAGCAGCGTAGGACAGGGGCAAGAGACCCAGTACTTC. Its translation is CASSVGQGQETQYF. The complete variable domain, with remaining parts taken from reference TRBV9 and TRBJ2-5, reads DSGVTQTPKHLITATGQRVTLRCSPRSGDLSVYWYQQSLDQGLQFLIQYYNGEERAKGNILERFSAQQFPDLHSELNLSSLELGDSALYFCASSVGQGQETQYFGPGTRLLVL.

The chain recombines TRBV10-3 with TRBJ2-3; D gene uncertain. V lost 0 bases to trimming and J lost 5 bases, with 9 bases between them. CDR1 is ENHRY and CDR2 is SYGVKD in the germline V gene. The length of the CDR3 is 14 residues. The CDR3 loop is CAISESSTGDTQYF. In DNA form, the CDR3 reads TGTGCCATCAGTGAGTCCAGTACGGGAGATACGCAGTATTTT.

The chain has TRBV5-1 and TRBJ2-5, with D perhaps matching TRBD1 (6 bases). The CDR3 has 13 residues. Germline values: CDR1 SGHRS, CDR2 YFSETQ. V lost 5 bases and J lost 5, with 13 bases in between. The CDR3 DNA follows: TGCGCCAGCAGTTCAGGGGAAGACGAGACCCAGTACTTC. Amino acid sequence: CASSSGEDETQYF.

Concerning this clone: No DNA is shown, since the ends of the CDR3 on it are uncertain; the CDR3 is the one TCRdb lists. The genes are TRBV28 and TRBJ2-7; the table names TRBD2, a call not compared with the DNA. Germline lookup yields CDR1 MDHEN and CDR2 SYDVKM. The CDR3 comprises 14 residues, both ends counted. This CDR3 is CASSSSSGSYEQYF.

The gene calls are TRBV7-9 and TRBJ2-1, with 7 bases that match TRBD1. The CDR3 totals 15 residues. The V gene's germline CDR1 is SEHNR and CDR2 FQNEAQ (reference sequence). Trimming removed 10 bases from V and 1 base from J; junction bases left unmatched: 10. The DNA of the CDR3 is TGTGCCATCCCTAAGACAGGGTTTTCCTACAATGAGCAGTTCTTC. Its protein is CAIPKTGFSYNEQFF. Together with reference TRBV7-9 and TRBJ2-1, the CDR3 gives the full variable domain: DTGVSQNPRHKITKRGQNVTFRCDPISEHNRLYWYRQTLGQGPEFLTYFQNEAQLEKSRLLSDRFSAERPKGSFSTLEIQRTEQGDSAMYLCAIPKTGFSYNEQFFGPGTRLTVL.

The chain employs TRBV5-4 and TRBJ2-1; 12 nucleotides align to TRBD2. This CDR3 has 15 residues. The V gene's germline CDR1 is SGHNT and CDR2 YYREEE (reference sequence). J lost 6 bases, V lost 4 bases, and 5 bases had no gene match. The CDR3 loop is CASSPPSGRGNEQFF. The CDR3 bases are TGTGCCAGCAGCCCTCCTAGCGGGAGGGGCAATGAGCAGTTCTTC.

The J gene is TRBJ1-1, the V gene TRBV28; no reliable D call. V dropped 6 bases and J dropped 8 bases, with 16 bases sitting between them. CDR3 size: 13 residues. Germline V CDR1 and CDR2: MDHEN, SYDVKM. The CDR3 DNA reads as TGTGCCAGCAGCAACTCCGGGTACAAAGAAGCTTTCTTT. Encoded protein: CASSNSGYKEAFF. The full variable domain, rest sourced from reference TRBV28 and TRBJ1-1, is DVKVTQSSRYLVKRTGEKVFLECVQDMDHENMFWYRQDPGLGLRLIYFSYDVKMKEKGDIPEGYSVSREKKERFSLILESASTNQTSMYLCASSNSGYKEAFFGQGTRLTVV.

This clone appeared once. The V gene is TRBV27, the J gene TRBJ1-2; the D gene is possibly TRBD1 (5 bases). CDR1 and CDR2 (germline): MNHEY, SMNVEV (reference sequence). Trimming took off 5 bases at V and 5 bases at J, with 15 bases between the two ends. CDR3 length: 14 amino acids. Here the CDR3 DNA reads TGTGCCAGCAGTCAGGGTTCAGGTTTATATGGCTACACCTTC. It is translated as CASSQGSGLYGYTF.